This T cell receptor (beta chain) was sequenced for a study of T cells in Graves' hyperthyroidism and ophthalmopathy. Those patients with uncontrolled infection, other autoimmune disease, pregnancy or lactation were excluded. Diagnosis rested on symptoms, serum thyroxine and TRAb, thyroid ultrasound, and orbital computed tomography. Using RNA transcripts as the source, TCR beta CDR3 regions were amplified. A first-round RT-PCR of the TCR CDR3 used the HTBI primer set. TCRdb recomputed calls from the multiplex PCR reads with MiXCR, one row per CDR3 protein. The sample has about 690,000 distinct CDR3 sequences, roughly 17% seen once. V gave up 6 bases and J gave up 7 bases, with 13 bases separating them. CDR3 length equals 13 residues. Study results and caveats: With a median lead of roughly 6.2 months before onset, the model predicted ophthalmopathy.

In this sample, this clonotype turned up many times. The antigen remains undetermined. The chain recombines TRBV12-3 or TRBV12-4 with TRBJ2-1; unclear D gene. Sample: blood. This receptor was identified in a man aged 50 to 60 with Graves' hyperthyroidism. The chain's CDR3 is CASSTTTMNEQFF. CDR3 nucleotide sequence: TGTGCCAGCAGCACTACCACGATGAATGAGCAGTTCTTC.